Included here is one T cell receptor (beta chain) sequence, with context. The data belong to a study of human T cells and chemical hapten exposure. Time point specified: patch test 1, 2 weeks after DPC sensitization. As to treatment: therapeutic diphenylcyclopropenone sensitization with weekly scalp DPC. Donors were 18 to 70-year-old alopecia patients suitable for DPC. The study extracted total RNA from unfractionated whole blood. Germline V CDR1 and CDR2: SGHTA, FQGNSA. Trimming took off 2 bases at V and 4 bases at J, with 9 bases between the two ends. This CDR3 comprises 14 residues. Attachment of unique molecular identifiers to individual cDNA molecules was performed in the library. TCRdb itself ran the RACE reads through MiXCR, one entry per CDR3 protein. The sample holds tens of thousands of distinct CDR3 sequences, 9% to 9.5% seen once.

This sample comprised whole blood, obtained in connection with sensitization to the hapten diphenylcyclopropenone (DPC). The chain joins TRBV7-2 to TRBJ1-5; D perhaps matches TRBD1 (6 bases). This clonotype was obtained from a woman between 40 and 50 years old with alopecia areata. Some clones in this sample may be carry-over from other donors' samples. CDR3 protein: CASSLKQGNQPQHF. Here the CDR3 DNA reads TGTGCCAGCAGCTTAAAACAGGGAAATCAGCCCCAGCATTTT.